These T cell receptor beta chains were read from a single sample in a study of T cell responses to AZD1222 COVID-19 vaccine. Measured with immunoSEQ multiplex PCR; TCRdb has only the in-frame clones, and not every one. The sample yields 150,000 to 200,000 clones, 92% seen once. Sequences were derived from peripheral blood, sampled on day 0 of AZD1222 vaccination. The receptors stem from an adult in good health. The CDR3 runs from the conserved cysteine through the conserved F or W. Each record gives: D gene, V gene, J gene, clone size, CDR3 protein, CDR3 DNA. A D gene is named only where the DNA matches it firmly. Not every row has a clone size; where given, it reads once, few, many or a size class.

>-|TRBV21-1|TRBJ2-3|-
CASSIQRILSTDTQYF
TGTGCCAGCAGCATCCAGCGGATTCTTAGCACAGATACGCAGTATTTT
>-|TRBV4-1|TRBJ1-2|-
CASSLPLGTEGTYYGYTF
TGCGCCAGCAGCCTACCTTTAGGGACGGAGGGGACCTACTATGGCTACACCTTC
>TRBD1|TRBV30|TRBJ1-6|-
CAWRLGQPNSPLHF
TGTGCCTGGAGACTGGGACAGCCGAATTCACCCCTCCACTTT
>-|TRBV12-3/TRBV12-4|TRBJ2-7|-
CASSLYEQYF
TGTGCCAGCAGTTTATACGAGCAGTACTTC
>-|TRBV7-9|TRBJ1-1|-
CASSRAGTVNTEAFF
TGTGCCAGCAGCCGGGCCGGGACGGTGAACACTGAAGCTTTCTTT
>TRBD2|TRBV9|TRBJ2-2|-
CASSPRGNSGELFF
TGTGCCAGCAGCCCGCGGGGGAACAGCGGGGAGCTGTTTTTT
>-|TRBV18|TRBJ1-6|-
CASSPTVDSPLHF
TGTGCCAGCTCACCGACAGTTGATTCACCCCTCCACTTT
>-|TRBV4-1|TRBJ1-1|once
CASSQAHRVTTTEAFF
TGCGCCAGCAGCCAAGCTCACAGGGTAACGACCACTGAAGCTTTCTTT
>TRBD2|TRBV3-1/TRBV3-2|TRBJ2-5|-
CASSQGLAGGHETQYF
TGTGCCAGCAGCCAAGGCCTAGCGGGGGGGCATGAGACCCAGTACTTC
>TRBD2|TRBV14|TRBJ2-2|once
CASSQAYRRTSGMGATGELFF
TGTGCCAGCAGCCAAGCTTACAGGCGGACTAGCGGGATGGGGGCCACCGGGGAGCTGTTTTTT
>-|TRBV10-3|TRBJ1-2|-
CAISARQEDYGYTF
TGTGCCATCAGTGCGCGTCAGGAGGACTATGGCTACACCTTC
>TRBD1|TRBV7-9|TRBJ2-1|-
CASSADRGTYNEQFF
TGTGCCAGCAGCGCCGACAGGGGAACCTACAATGAGCAGTTCTTC
>-|TRBV4-3|TRBJ2-6|-
CASSQDVFSGANVLTF
TGCGCCAGCAGCCAAGATGTATTCTCTGGGGCCAACGTCCTGACTTTC
>-|TRBV11-2|TRBJ1-1|-
CASSSDVNTEAFF
TGTGCCAGCAGCTCGGACGTGAACACTGAAGCTTTCTTT
>TRBD1|TRBV9|TRBJ2-2|-
CASSPGTGGTGELFF
TGTGCCAGCAGCCCGGGGACAGGGGGGACCGGGGAGCTGTTTTTT
>-|TRBV21-1|TRBJ1-4|-
CASSRGGTGAGEKLFF
TGTGCCAGCAGCCGGGGGGGGACAGGGGCCGGTGAAAAACTGTTTTTT
>-|TRBV4-1|TRBJ2-4|-
CASSQASRAKNIQYF
TGCGCCAGCAGCCAAGCAAGCCGAGCCAAAAACATTCAGTACTTC
>-|TRBV10-3|TRBJ2-3|-
CAISESGEWYTQYF
TGTGCCATCAGTGAGTCGGGGGAGTGGTATACGCAGTATTTT
>TRBD2|TRBV5-1|TRBJ2-3|-
CASAAQRESDTQYF
TGCGCCAGCGCCGCCCAGCGGGAGTCAGATACGCAGTATTTT
>TRBD2|TRBV7-6|TRBJ2-7|-
CASSSLAGESSYEQYF
TGTGCCAGCAGCTCACTAGCGGGAGAGAGCTCCTACGAGCAGTACTTC
>-|TRBV11-2|TRBJ2-5|-
CASSPGPPSGQETQYF
TGTGCCAGCAGCCCGGGCCCTCCGAGTGGGCAAGAGACCCAGTACTTC
>-|TRBV7-2|TRBJ1-3|-
CASSFEGNTIYF
TGTGCCAGCAGCTTTGAGGGAAACACCATATATTTT
>-|TRBV6-1|TRBJ2-6|-
CASSEYRPGQTPGANVLTF
TGTGCCAGCAGTGAATACAGGCCGGGCCAGACCCCCGGGGCCAACGTCCTGACTTTC
>-|TRBV18|TRBJ1-3|-
CASSPLDSTSGNTIYF
TGTGCCAGCTCACCATTAGACAGCACCTCTGGAAACACCATATATTTT
>TRBD2|TRBV9|TRBJ2-1|-
CASSVEGLASYNEQFF
TGTGCCAGCAGCGTAGAAGGACTAGCCTCATACAATGAGCAGTTCTTC
>-|TRBV4-1|TRBJ1-4|-
CASSQIIIGEKLFF
TGCGCCAGCAGCCAAATAATAATCGGGGAAAAACTGTTTTTT
>-|TRBV5-4|TRBJ1-1|-
CASSFDSGRTEAFF
TGTGCCAGCAGCTTCGACTCCGGAAGGACTGAAGCTTTCTTT
>-|TRBV2|TRBJ2-7|once
CASSDLGAYEQYF
TGTGCCAGCAGTGACCTTGGTGCGTACGAGCAGTACTTC
>-|TRBV4-2|TRBJ2-2|-
CASSQGDHHTGELFF
TGTGCCAGCAGCCAAGGGGACCATCACACCGGGGAGCTGTTTTTT
>-|TRBV4-2|TRBJ2-3|-
CASSQVPTFTDTQYF
TGTGCCAGCAGCCAAGTGCCTACCTTCACAGATACGCAGTATTTT
>-|TRBV15|TRBJ1-6|-
CATSRERSYNSPLHF
TGTGCCACCAGCAGAGAACGCTCCTATAATTCACCCCTCCACTTT
>TRBD2|TRBV20-1|TRBJ2-1|-
CSASYPGTSGGNEQFF
TGCAGTGCTAGTTATCCCGGGACTAGCGGAGGGAATGAGCAGTTCTTC
>-|TRBV7-9|TRBJ1-1|-
CASSYHSDKAFF
TGTGCCAGCAGCTATCACAGTGATAAAGCTTTCTTT
>TRBD1|TRBV28|TRBJ1-1|-
CASSLVSAGGNTEAFF
TGTGCCAGCAGTTTAGTTTCGGCAGGGGGGAACACTGAAGCTTTCTTT
>-|TRBV2|TRBJ2-1|-
CASKASSSSYNEQFF
TGTGCCAGCAAAGCTTCCTCCTCCTCCTACAATGAGCAGTTCTTC